A selection of T cell receptor beta chains follows, all from one sample in a study of human T cells and chemical hapten exposure. Using its own MiXCR run on the RACE reads, TCRdb lists one record per CDR3 protein. The sample has about 360,000 distinct CDR3 sequences; about 7% are singletons. The sample was whole blood, taken in connection with sensitization to the hapten diphenylcyclopropenone (DPC). The source of these receptors is a woman aged 18-29 years with alopecia areata. Some clones in this sample may be carry-over from other donors' samples. Each CDR3 is given with its conserved first and last residue. Each record gives: J gene, V gene, D gene, clone size, CDR3 length, CDR3 protein, CDR3 DNA. A D gene is named only where the DNA matches it firmly. Expanded clones are given a class, and other clones once, few, many or no size at all.

TRBJ2-7 TRBV25-1 - many 11 CASRGATEQYF TGTGCCAGCAGGGGGGCCACCGAGCAGTACTTC
TRBJ2-7 TRBV27 - many 13 CASTLAGGGEQYF TGTGCCAGCACCTTAGCCGGGGGAGGCGAGCAGTACTTC
TRBJ1-3 TRBV7-8 - - 15 CASSFDRAEGNTIYF TGTGCCAGCAGCTTTGATAGGGCGGAAGGAAACACCATATATTTT
TRBJ2-3 TRBV27 - few 16 CASSPVLGPSTDTQYF TGTGCCAGCAGTCCCGTTCTGGGTCCGAGCACAGATACGCAGTATTTT
TRBJ2-7 TRBV5-6 TRBD1 many 16 CASSPLGTGLTYEQYF TGTGCCAGCAGCCCACTCGGGACAGGACTTACCTACGAGCAGTACTTC
TRBJ2-3 TRBV28 - many 14 CASSLTYSSDTQYF TGTGCCAGCAGTTTAACCTACAGCTCAGATACGCAGTATTTT
TRBJ2-7 TRBV29-1 - many 13 CSASPGGSYEQYF TGCAGCGCCAGCCCGGGCGGATCCTACGAGCAGTACTTC
TRBJ2-7 TRBV3-1 - few 16 CASSPSFRGASYEQYF TGTGCCAGCAGCCCGTCCTTCCGGGGTGCTTCCTACGAGCAGTACTTC
TRBJ1-5 TRBV28 - many 13 CASSFRSNQPQHF TGTGCCAGCAGTTTTCGGAGCAATCAGCCCCAGCATTTT
TRBJ2-3 TRBV4-2 TRBD2 - 19 CASSQVKGGGAFRTDTQYF TGTGCCAGCAGCCAAGTGAAGGGCGGGGGGGCCTTTAGAACAGATACGCAGTATTTT
TRBJ2-1 TRBV12-3/TRBV12-4 - many 13 CASSPDSFNEQFF TGTGCCAGCAGTCCCGACAGCTTCAATGAGCAGTTCTTC
TRBJ2-1 TRBV10-3 TRBD2 - 16 CAISDLTGGTYNEQFF TGTGCCATCAGTGACTTAACGGGGGGTACCTACAATGAGCAGTTCTTC
TRBJ2-1 TRBV6-5 - few 15 CASSPAEGSHNEQFF TGTGCCAGCAGCCCCGCGGAGGGTAGCCACAATGAGCAGTTCTTC
TRBJ2-6 TRBV7-2 TRBD1 - 20 CASSSTPLGTALSGANVLTF TGTGCCAGCAGCTCAACCCCTTTAGGGACAGCCCTCTCTGGGGCCAACGTCCTGACTTTC
TRBJ2-3 TRBV29-1 - many 13 CSARDIVTDTQYF TGCAGCGCACGGGACATAGTCACAGATACGCAGTATTTT
TRBJ2-1 TRBV7-2 - once 12 CASSFVGGEQFF TGTGCCAGCAGCTTCGTGGGGGGAGAGCAGTTCTTC
TRBJ1-4 TRBV6-6 - many 13 CASTPEGHEKLFF TGTGCCAGCACGCCCGAAGGTCATGAAAAACTGTTTTTT
TRBJ1-4 TRBV7-2 - many 15 CASSFVGSGREKLFF TGTGCCAGCAGCTTCGTGGGCAGTGGCCGTGAAAAACTGTTTTTT
TRBJ2-3 TRBV29-1 - - 13 CSGGTYSVDTQYF TGCAGCGGAGGGACTTACTCGGTAGATACGCAGTATTTT
TRBJ1-2 TRBV14 TRBD1 - 13 CASSRQGHYGYTF TGTGCCAGCAGCCGACAGGGGCACTATGGCTACACCTTC
TRBJ2-4 TRBV20-1 - many 14 CSARVALAKNIQYF TGCAGTGCTAGGGTAGCCTTAGCCAAAAACATTCAGTACTTC
TRBJ2-3 TRBV3-1 - many 14 CASSRGTSGDTQYF TGTGCCAGCAGCCGCGGGACCAGCGGGGATACGCAGTATTTT
TRBJ2-1 TRBV9 - - 12 CASSVEYNEQFF TGTGCCAGCAGCGTTGAGTACAATGAGCAGTTCTTC
TRBJ2-7 TRBV25-1 TRBD1 - 17 CASSRGIRDRGSLEQYF TGTGCCAGCAGCCGAGGTATCCGGGACAGGGGCTCTCTCGAGCAGTACTTC
TRBJ2-3 TRBV7-2 - many 12 CASSKDTDTQYF TGTGCCAGCAGCAAAGACACAGATACGCAGTATTTT
TRBJ1-3 TRBV4-2 - - 16 CASSQALGASGNTIYF TGTGCCAGCAGCCAGGCCCTTGGGGCCTCTGGAAACACCATATATTTT
TRBJ2-3 TRBV7-2 TRBD2 many 14 CASSFRGGGDTQYF TGTGCCAGCAGCTTTAGGGGCGGGGGAGATACGCAGTATTTT
TRBJ1-5 TRBV4-1 TRBD1 many 15 CASSHQTGVNQPQHF TGCGCCAGCAGCCACCAAACAGGGGTCAATCAGCCCCAGCATTTT
TRBJ1-1 TRBV20-1 - - 14 CSARDGLRNTEAFF TGCAGTGCTAGAGATGGGTTGCGGAACACTGAAGCTTTCTTT
TRBJ2-1 TRBV5-1 TRBD2 many 17 CASSLDLAGGLYNEQFF TGCGCCAGCAGCTTGGATCTAGCGGGGGGTCTTTACAATGAGCAGTTCTTC
TRBJ1-4 TRBV6-2/TRBV6-3 - - 14 CASSSTDTSEKLFF TGTGCCAGCAGTTCAACGGACACCTCCGAAAAACTGTTTTTT
TRBJ2-3 TRBV7-2 TRBD2 many 15 CASSLNGGAPDTQYF TGTGCCAGCAGCTTGAACGGGGGGGCCCCAGATACGCAGTATTTT
TRBJ2-7 TRBV6-5 - many 11 CASSNGEEQYF TGTGCCAGCAGTAACGGAGAGGAGCAGTACTTC
TRBJ1-5 TRBV20-1 - - 13 CSARVSGAQPQHF TGCAGTGCTAGAGTTTCCGGGGCTCAGCCCCAGCATTTT